These T cell receptor beta chains were read from a single sample in a study of blood T cell repertoires in COVID-19. Clones were read by immunoSEQ multiplex PCR, and TCRdb kept only the in-frame ones, dropping some. The sample comprises roughly 100,000 clones, 84% of which are singletons, and over 10% rests with the top ten. The sequenced material came from peripheral blood. All receptors derive from a human donor in a cohort sampled during active or convalescent COVID-19. The CDR3 runs from the conserved cysteine through the conserved F or W. The D gene is left open where the match is weak. Clone size is stated in some rows and not others, as once, few, many or a class when expanded.

abundance: NA; d_gene: NA; len: 14; v_gene: TRBV6-5; j_gene: TRBJ1-1; CDR3nt: TGTGCCAGCAGGTTCCTTAGGGGGAACACTGAAGCTTTCTTT; CDR3aa: CASRFLRGNTEAFF
abundance: NA; d_gene: NA; len: 16; v_gene: TRBV9; j_gene: TRBJ1-4; CDR3nt: TGTGCCAGCAGCGTAGGGTTCGGACAGTCTAATGAAAAACTGTTTTTT; CDR3aa: CASSVGFGQSNEKLFF
abundance: NA; d_gene: NA; len: 12; v_gene: TRBV5-4; j_gene: TRBJ1-1; CDR3nt: TGTGCCAGCAGCGACACGGGGACTGAAGCTTTCTTT; CDR3aa: CASSDTGTEAFF
abundance: NA; d_gene: NA; len: 12; v_gene: TRBV30; j_gene: TRBJ1-2; CDR3nt: TGTGCCTCCAAATCCGGGATCCAAGGCTACACCTTC; CDR3aa: CASKSGIQGYTF
abundance: few; d_gene: NA; len: 17; v_gene: TRBV11-3; j_gene: TRBJ1-2; CDR3nt: TGTGCCAGCAGCTTAGACGGCAGCTTCCTAGCTAACTATGGCTACACCTTC; CDR3aa: CASSLDGSFLANYGYTF
abundance: NA; d_gene: TRBD1; len: 15; v_gene: TRBV5-4; j_gene: TRBJ2-1; CDR3nt: TGTGCCAGCAACTCCCCGGGACAGACCTACAATGAGCAGTTCTTC; CDR3aa: CASNSPGQTYNEQFF
abundance: NA; d_gene: TRBD1; len: 13; v_gene: TRBV4-2; j_gene: TRBJ2-7; CDR3nt: TGTGCCAGCAGCCGGGACAGCTCCTACGAGCAGTACTTC; CDR3aa: CASSRDSSYEQYF
abundance: NA; d_gene: NA; len: 15; v_gene: TRBV5-5; j_gene: TRBJ2-1; CDR3nt: TGTGCCAGCAGCTTGGTACAGGGTTCCTACAATGAGCAGTTCTTC; CDR3aa: CASSLVQGSYNEQFF
abundance: NA; d_gene: TRBD2; len: 16; v_gene: TRBV4-3; j_gene: TRBJ2-5; CDR3nt: TGCGCCAGCAGCCAAGATCAGCGGGGGGGCCATCAGACCCAGTACTTC; CDR3aa: CASSQDQRGGHQTQYF
abundance: once; d_gene: TRBD1; len: 15; v_gene: TRBV7-2; j_gene: TRBJ1-6; CDR3nt: TGTGCCAGCACCCCACTGACAGGGTCAGGATCACCCCTCCACTTT; CDR3aa: CASTPLTGSGSPLHF
abundance: NA; d_gene: NA; len: 13; v_gene: TRBV7-2; j_gene: TRBJ1-5; CDR3nt: TGTGCCAGCAGCTTCTATAGCAATCAGCCCCAGCATTTT; CDR3aa: CASSFYSNQPQHF
abundance: NA; d_gene: NA; len: 16; v_gene: TRBV5-1; j_gene: TRBJ1-3; CDR3nt: TGCGCCAGCAGCTCGAGCTCCGGGACTCCTGGAAACACCATATATTTT; CDR3aa: CASSSSSGTPGNTIYF
abundance: NA; d_gene: TRBD1; len: 14; v_gene: TRBV2; j_gene: TRBJ1-5; CDR3nt: TGTGCCAGCGGCGGGGACAGCTACAATCAGCCCCAGCATTTT; CDR3aa: CASGGDSYNQPQHF
abundance: NA; d_gene: TRBD2; len: 16; v_gene: TRBV18; j_gene: TRBJ2-3; CDR3nt: TGTGCCAGCTCACCACAAGCGGCGGGGGGCACAGATACGCAGTATTTT; CDR3aa: CASSPQAAGGTDTQYF
abundance: NA; d_gene: NA; len: 13; v_gene: TRBV5-1; j_gene: TRBJ2-2; CDR3nt: TGCGCCAGCAGCTTGGCCGGTTCTCGGGAGCTGTTTTTT; CDR3aa: CASSLAGSRELFF
abundance: few; d_gene: TRBD1; len: 17; v_gene: TRBV19; j_gene: TRBJ1-2; CDR3nt: TGTGCCAGTAGTATATCCGGGACAGGGAATGGGTTCCGTGGCTACACCTTC; CDR3aa: CASSISGTGNGFRGYTF
abundance: NA; d_gene: NA; len: 12; v_gene: TRBV7-9; j_gene: TRBJ2-1; CDR3nt: TGTGCCAGCACGCCAGACTACAATGAGCAGTTCTTC; CDR3aa: CASTPDYNEQFF
abundance: NA; d_gene: NA; len: 11; v_gene: TRBV5-1; j_gene: TRBJ1-1; CDR3nt: TGCGCCAGCAGCTCCGGGATTGAAGCTTTCTTT; CDR3aa: CASSSGIEAFF
abundance: NA; d_gene: TRBD1; len: 12; v_gene: TRBV30; j_gene: TRBJ1-1; CDR3nt: TGTGCCTGGAAATCGCCGGACAGGGAAGCTTTCTTT; CDR3aa: CAWKSPDREAFF
abundance: NA; d_gene: TRBD1; len: 17; v_gene: TRBV7-2; j_gene: TRBJ2-5; CDR3nt: TGTGCCAGCAGCCAAAACCGGGACAGGGGGCCCCAAGAGACCCAGTACTTC; CDR3aa: CASSQNRDRGPQETQYF
abundance: NA; d_gene: NA; len: 14; v_gene: TRBV6-6; j_gene: TRBJ1-2; CDR3nt: TGTGCCAGCACCCCTCAGTCGACAGCTAATGGCTACACCTTC; CDR3aa: CASTPQSTANGYTF
abundance: NA; d_gene: TRBD2; len: 14; v_gene: TRBV7-2; j_gene: TRBJ2-1; CDR3nt: TGTGCCAGCAGCACCCGGACTAGGGTCGCTGAGCAGTTCTTC; CDR3aa: CASSTRTRVAEQFF
abundance: NA; d_gene: NA; len: 13; v_gene: TRBV19; j_gene: TRBJ1-5; CDR3nt: TGTGCCAGTGGCAGGGCGTTCAATCAGCCCCAGCATTTT; CDR3aa: CASGRAFNQPQHF
abundance: once; d_gene: NA; len: 13; v_gene: TRBV7-2; j_gene: TRBJ1-1; CDR3nt: TGTGCCAGCGAAAGGGACTTGAACACTGAAGCTTTCTTT; CDR3aa: CASERDLNTEAFF
abundance: NA; d_gene: TRBD1; len: 16; v_gene: TRBV16; j_gene: TRBJ2-1; CDR3nt: TGTGCCAGCAGCCCGACCCGGGACAGGTTTATCAATGAGCAGTTCTTC; CDR3aa: CASSPTRDRFINEQFF
abundance: NA; d_gene: NA; len: 13; v_gene: TRBV5-1; j_gene: TRBJ1-2; CDR3nt: TGCGCCAGCAGCTCCCAGGGCAGCTATGGCTACACCTTC; CDR3aa: CASSSQGSYGYTF
abundance: NA; d_gene: NA; len: 12; v_gene: TRBV12-3/TRBV12-4; j_gene: TRBJ1-3; CDR3nt: TGTGCCAGCGCGGACTCTGGAAACACCATATATTTT; CDR3aa: CASADSGNTIYF
abundance: NA; d_gene: TRBD1; len: 15; v_gene: TRBV7-2; j_gene: TRBJ2-2; CDR3nt: TGTGCCAGCAGGTCGGGACAGGGCTTGACCGGGGAGCTGTTTTTT; CDR3aa: CASRSGQGLTGELFF
abundance: NA; d_gene: NA; len: 13; v_gene: TRBV6-4; j_gene: TRBJ1-1; CDR3nt: TGTGCCAGCAGCCAAAAGCTGAACACTGAAGCTTTCTTT; CDR3aa: CASSQKLNTEAFF
abundance: NA; d_gene: NA; len: 12; v_gene: TRBV19; j_gene: TRBJ2-5; CDR3nt: TGTGCCAGTAGTCAGGGACAAGAGACCCAGTACTTC; CDR3aa: CASSQGQETQYF
abundance: NA; d_gene: NA; len: 15; v_gene: TRBV28; j_gene: TRBJ2-6; CDR3nt: TGTGCCAGCAGTTTACAAAACTCTGGGGCCAACGTCCTGACTTTC; CDR3aa: CASSLQNSGANVLTF
abundance: NA; d_gene: TRBD2; len: 16; v_gene: TRBV6-2/TRBV6-3; j_gene: TRBJ2-1; CDR3nt: TGTGCCAGCAGTTACTCTCCAGCGGGGGGCAACAATGAGCAGTTCTTC; CDR3aa: CASSYSPAGGNNEQFF
abundance: once; d_gene: TRBD1; len: 15; v_gene: TRBV5-1; j_gene: TRBJ2-3; CDR3nt: TGCGCCAGCAGTTCGGACAGGGGGGACACAGATACGCAGTATTTT; CDR3aa: CASSSDRGDTDTQYF
abundance: NA; d_gene: NA; len: 17; v_gene: TRBV3-1/TRBV3-2; j_gene: TRBJ1-5; CDR3nt: TGTGCCAGCAGCCAAGGCAGGACAGCCTATAGCAATCAGCCCCAGCATTTT; CDR3aa: CASSQGRTAYSNQPQHF
abundance: NA; d_gene: NA; len: 16; v_gene: TRBV4-2; j_gene: TRBJ1-1; CDR3nt: TGTGCCAGCAGCCAAGGACCCGGTGGGGCTAACACTGAAGCTTTCTTT; CDR3aa: CASSQGPGGANTEAFF
abundance: NA; d_gene: NA; len: 14; v_gene: TRBV6-6; j_gene: TRBJ1-2; CDR3nt: TGTGCCAGCAGTTATGATATACGGGACTATGGCTACACCTTC; CDR3aa: CASSYDIRDYGYTF
abundance: NA; d_gene: TRBD1; len: 14; v_gene: TRBV19; j_gene: TRBJ1-2; CDR3nt: TGTGCCAGTAGTACCCGACAGGGCGCCTATGGCTACACCTTC; CDR3aa: CASSTRQGAYGYTF
abundance: NA; d_gene: TRBD1; len: 14; v_gene: TRBV6-5; j_gene: TRBJ1-1; CDR3nt: TGTGCCAGCAGTCCTAGGACAGGAAACACTGAAGCTTTCTTT; CDR3aa: CASSPRTGNTEAFF
abundance: NA; d_gene: NA; len: 13; v_gene: TRBV7-2; j_gene: TRBJ2-2; CDR3nt: TGTGCCAGCCAAATAAGGGGATCCGGGGAGCTGTTTTTT; CDR3aa: CASQIRGSGELFF
abundance: NA; d_gene: NA; len: 16; v_gene: TRBV5-1; j_gene: TRBJ1-3; CDR3nt: TGCGCCAGCAGCTCACAGCCCGGGAACTCTGGAAACACCATATATTTT; CDR3aa: CASSSQPGNSGNTIYF
abundance: NA; d_gene: NA; len: 15; v_gene: TRBV13; j_gene: TRBJ2-7; CDR3nt: TGTGCCAGCAGCTTAGGTCTTGGCAACTCCTACGAGCAGTACTTC; CDR3aa: CASSLGLGNSYEQYF
abundance: NA; d_gene: TRBD2; len: 17; v_gene: TRBV28; j_gene: TRBJ2-1; CDR3nt: TGTGCCAGCACCACCGCGGGGGGAGGTCACCGTGACAATGAGCAGTTCTTC; CDR3aa: CASTTAGGGHRDNEQFF